This T cell receptor (beta chain) was sequenced for a study of graft-versus-host responses after intestinal transplantation. About the study: Multivisceral, liver-intestinal, or isolated intestinal transplants were given to recipients. Following induction with anti-thymocyte globulin, all recipients were given tacrolimus and steroids for around three years. Study-wide results and caveats: Marrow from the recipient contained GvH clones, some of which had appeared first in ileum or blood.

The CDR3 is made up of 13 amino acids. Germline values: CDR1 WNHNN, CDR2 SYGVQD (reference sequence). V gave up 6 bases and J gave up 4 bases, with 12 bases separating them. TCRdb's copy holds only in-frame clones and misses some; the assay was immunoSEQ multiplex PCR. Of over 45,000 clones in the sample, roughly 89% were seen once. As to this clone: Its antigen is unknown.

This TCR was recovered from a human patient who received an intestinal transplant, so some T cells may come from the graft donor. This specimen was PBMCs, taken 26 days after transplant. The V call is TRBV10-1, the J call TRBJ1-2; maybe TRBD1 (6 bases). CDR3 sequence: CASSADRLYGYTF. CDR3 bases: TGCGCCAGCAGCGCCGACAGGCTCTATGGCTACACCTTC.